The clone carrying this TCR beta chain was observed a few times. What it binds is not known. Germline V gives CDR1 MNHNY, CDR2 SVGAGI (reference sequence). The CDR3 contains 15 residues. The junction had 7 bases not matched to a gene; V was cut back by 4 bases and J by 3 bases. Only in-frame clones appear in the TCRdb table, and some are missing; sequencing was by immunoSEQ multiplex PCR. Among around 23,000 clones, approximately 70% were seen once, and the ten largest hold less than 7.5%. This record belongs to a study of tumor-infiltrating lymphocytes in localized non-small cell lung cancer. Study as a whole: Tumor tissue and non-adjacent uninvolved lung came from each patient. Findings and limits, study-wide: Not all patients were TCR sequenced, owing to tissue quantity. Compared with uninvolved lung, tumors showed higher T cell infiltration by TCRbeta sequencing.

Sequenced: lung tumor tissue. The chain carries TRBV6-6 and TRBJ1-1; 8 positions agree with TRBD1. The receptor comes from a human donor with non-small cell lung cancer. CDR3 coding DNA: TGTGCCAGCAGTTTACCTGGACAGGGAGACACTGAAGCTTTCTTT. Its protein product is CASSLPGQGDTEAFF.